These 22 T cell receptor beta chains were sequenced from one sample in a study of human T cells and chemical hapten exposure. One entry per CDR3 protein results from TCRdb running MiXCR on the RACE reads. The sample lists around 330,000 distinct CDR3 sequences; approximately 5% were seen once. The time point was: pre-sensitization, week 0. The treatment denotes: therapeutic diphenylcyclopropenone sensitization with weekly scalp DPC. This specimen consisted of whole blood, obtained in connection with sensitization to the hapten diphenylcyclopropenone (DPC). The receptors come from a woman in her late teens or twenties with alopecia areata. Some clones in this sample may be carry-over from other donors' samples.

The CDR3 loop reads CASSLGQGREQYF. The CDR3 nucleotides read TGTGCCAGCAGCTTAGGACAGGGCCGCGAGCAGTACTTC. The chain couples TRBV7-9 to TRBJ2-7; TRBD1 matches 7 bases. Unmatched junction bases numbered 3, after V lost 1 base and J lost 6 bases. The CDR3 covers 13 residues. Germline CDR1 SEHNR, CDR2 FQNEAQ (reference sequence).

This clonotype has only a few counts. The rearrangement links TRBV12-3 or TRBV12-4 to TRBJ2-2; TRBD2 is a possible D gene (5 bases). The CDR3 spans 14 residues. With 8 bases removed from V and 1 base from J, the gap between germline ends came to 11 bases. The DNA of the CDR3 is TGTGCCAGCGCACCCGGACTGAACACCGGGGAGCTGTTTTTT. The encoded protein is CASAPGLNTGELFF.

The J gene is TRBJ2-3, the V gene TRBV7-2, with D perhaps given as TRBD1 or TRBD2 (6 bases each). The CDR3 length is 15 residues. CDR1 is SGHTA, CDR2 FQGNSA, per germline. Trimming took 5 bases from V and 1 from J, leaving 13 bases between them. CDR3 loop: CASSPQGGRTDTQYF. CDR3 nucleotide sequence: TGTGCCAGCAGCCCTCAAGGGGGGCGCACAGATACGCAGTATTTT.

Many counts were recorded for this clonotype. The rearrangement joins TRBV18 to TRBJ1-1; 8 bases fit TRBD1. The germline CDR1 and CDR2 sequences are KGHSH and LQKENI. This CDR3 region has 14 residues. The V segment lost 4 bases and the J segment 1 base; nucleotides outside the gene matches: 2. The CDR3 loop reads CASSHGQGNTEAFF. The CDR3 nucleotides read TGTGCCAGCTCACACGGACAGGGGAACACTGAAGCTTTCTTT.

This clonotype was found a few times. The chain carries TRBV5-1 and TRBJ2-7; D is perhaps TRBD1 (7 bases). Germline-derived CDR1 and CDR2 are SGHRS and YFSETQ. V was trimmed by 5 bases and J by 5 bases, leaving 20 bases between them. The CDR3 loop spans 15 amino acids. The CDR3 region has the DNA TGCGCCAGCAGTTTAGCCCTCAGGGGGGCCAACGAGCAGTACTTC. The encoded protein is CASSLALRGANEQYF.

This clonotype was seen repeatedly, ten times or more. The rearrangement links TRBV2 to TRBJ2-2, with TRBD1 identical over 7 bases. The CDR3 length is 19 residues. From germline, CDR1 is SNHLY and CDR2 FYNNEI. V lost 0 bases, J lost 0 bases, and 10 bases stayed unmatched. CDR3 loop: CASSEADGEGTANTGELFF. In nucleotides, the CDR3 is TGTGCCAGCAGTGAAGCGGATGGAGAAGGGACAGCGAACACCGGGGAGCTGTTTTTT.

This chain links TRBV11-2 with TRBJ1-1, with D unclear. The CDR3 runs 13 residues. Germline lookup yields CDR1 SGHAT and CDR2 FQNNGV. Trimming left V 6 bases short and J 5 bases short, with 13 bases between. CDR3 amino acids: CASSEGEPTEAFF. The DNA for the CDR3 is TGTGCCAGCAGTGAGGGCGAGCCGACTGAAGCTTTCTTT.

This clonotype was observed a handful of times. The V call is TRBV7-3, the J call TRBJ2-3; 7 bases match TRBD2. V trimming: 0 bases; J trimming: 4 bases; junction bases outside the gene matches: 10. Germline CDR1 SGHTA, CDR2 FQGTGA. The CDR3 length is 17 residues. Here the CDR3 reads CASSLTLRAGDSDTQYF. DNA for the CDR3: TGTGCCAGCAGCTTAACCCTCCGGGCGGGGGATTCAGATACGCAGTATTTT.

V usage is TRBV5-6 and J usage is TRBJ1-1; D unresolved. The CDR3 covers 18 residues. Looked up from germline, CDR1 is SGHDT and CDR2 is YYEEEE. V was cut by 5 bases and J by 6 bases, with 29 bases left in between. In DNA, the CDR3 is TGTGCCAGCAGTTTGTCCCACTCCGGGATAAGCCTTTCTGCTGAAGCTTTCTTT. It codes for CASSLSHSGISLSAEAFF.

A few counts support this clonotype. The gene calls are TRBV14 and TRBJ2-4; TRBD2 matches at 8 bases. Trimming cost V 4 bases and J 0 bases; bases outside gene matches: 5. The germline V gene encodes CDR1 SGHDN and CDR2 FVKESK. The CDR3 extends over 16 amino acids. CDR3 residues: CASSPTSGGAKNIQYF. The CDR3 region has the DNA TGTGCCAGCAGCCCAACTAGCGGTGGAGCCAAAAACATTCAGTACTTC.

This clonotype came up a few times. The chain uses TRBV28 and TRBJ1-6; the D gene is possibly TRBD1 (5 bases). CDR3 length: 15 amino acids. Germline V gene data show CDR1 as MDHEN and CDR2 as SYDVKM. The V gene lost 4 bases and the J gene lost 8 bases, with 15 bases spanning the gap. The CDR3 sequence: CASSSRPRGDSPLHF. CDR3 bases: TGTGCCAGCAGTTCCCGACCGCGGGGGGATTCACCCCTCCACTTT.

This clonotype was seen only a few times. The chain carries TRBV7-2 and TRBJ2-5, with D possibly matching TRBD2 (5 bases). The CDR3 sequence is 14 residues long. Trimming took off 2 bases at V and 2 bases at J, with 9 bases between the two ends. Germline-derived CDR1 and CDR2 are SGHTA and FQGNSA. CDR3 nucleotide sequence: TGTGCCAGCAGCTTATTCAGCGGACAAGAGACCCAGTACTTC. Residues: CASSLFSGQETQYF.

This clonotype has ten or more counts. The chain uses TRBV18 and TRBJ2-5, with no clear D. Trimming removed 8 bases at V and 0 bases at J, with 7 bases between. Germline CDR1 reads KGHSH; CDR2 reads LQKENI. The CDR3 runs to 12 residues. The CDR3 DNA reads as TGTGCCAGCAGCCCAAACCAAGAGACCCAGTACTTC. It codes for CASSPNQETQYF.

This clonotype was found a few times. The V gene is TRBV12-3 or TRBV12-4, the J gene TRBJ1-4; D perhaps matches TRBD1 (6 bases). Trimming removed 4 bases at V and 11 bases at J, with 14 bases between. This CDR3 has 13 amino acids. In DNA, the CDR3 is TGTGCCAGCAGTTCCCTACAGGGTCGGAAACTGTTTTTT. Its protein is CASSSLQGRKLFF.

V is TRBV6-6 and J is TRBJ1-3; TRBD1 agrees at 7 bases. CDR1 and CDR2 (germline): MNHNY, SVGAGI (reference sequence). J gave up 4 bases and V 1 base, and 1 base lay outside the gene matches. The CDR3 has 14 amino acids. CDR3 loop: CASSYLGGGNTIYF. CDR3 DNA sequence: TGTGCCAGCAGTTACTTAGGGGGCGGAAACACCATATATTTT.

This clonotype appeared many times. The rearrangement links TRBV27 to TRBJ2-7; D not resolved. Germline lookup yields CDR1 MNHEY and CDR2 SMNVEV (reference sequence). V lost 2 bases to trimming and J lost 4 bases, with 6 bases between them. This CDR3 is 12 amino acids long. The CDR3 region is CASSLTGYEQYF. CDR3 DNA: TGTGCCAGCAGTTTAACGGGTTACGAGCAGTACTTC.

In this sample, this clonotype turned up a few times. The CDR3 region is CASRTTGVAAEAFF. The CDR3 nucleotides read TGCGCCAGCAGAACAACAGGGGTAGCCGCTGAAGCTTTCTTT. The rearrangement links TRBV5-1 to TRBJ1-1; 7 bases match TRBD1. With V trimmed by 5 bases and J by 6 bases, 10 bases remained unmatched. This CDR3 is 14 amino acids long. The germline gives CDR1 SGHRS, CDR2 YFSETQ.

This chain joins TRBV9 and TRBJ2-3; 7 bases agree with TRBD1. Germline V gives CDR1 SGDLS, CDR2 YYNGEE. Germline trimming cut 5 bases from V and 7 bases from J; bases unmatched to any gene: 16. The CDR3 is 16 residues long. The CDR3 sequence is CASSATDRALLHTQYF. The DNA for the CDR3 is TGTGCCAGCAGTGCTACAGACAGGGCCCTTCTGCATACGCAGTATTTT. Looking up the rest from reference TRBV9 and TRBJ2-3 gives the full variable domain: DSGVTQTPKHLITATGQRVTLRCSPRSGDLSVYWYQQSLDQGLQFLIQYYNGEERAKGNILERFSAQQFPDLHSELNLSSLELGDSALYFCASSATDRALLHTQYFGPGTRLTVL.

This clonotype was counted at least ten times. This rearrangement joins TRBV7-9 to TRBJ1-3; 8 nucleotides agree with TRBD1. This CDR3 contains 15 residues. Per the germline V gene, CDR1 is SEHNR and CDR2 is FQNEAQ (reference sequence). Trimming removed 6 bases from V and 1 base from J; junction bases left unmatched: 5. The CDR3 protein is CASRGTGGSGNTIYF. The CDR3, as DNA: TGTGCCAGCAGGGGGACAGGAGGATCTGGAAACACCATATATTTT.

This clonotype was observed a few times. The J gene is TRBJ2-3, the V gene TRBV20-1, with a tentative D call TRBD1 (5 bases). The CDR3 consists of 15 residues. V shed 3 bases and J shed 5 bases, with 18 bases lying between them. Germline loops: CDR1 DFQATT, CDR2 SNEGSKA (reference sequence). The CDR3 DNA sequence: TGCAGTGCTAGGGAAGGGGTGGCAGCTATAGATACGCAGTATTTT. Translating it yields CSAREGVAAIDTQYF.

This clonotype has at least ten counts. The genes are TRBV6-5 and TRBJ2-3, with TRBD2 matching 8 bases. The V and J ends lost 11 bases and 3 bases, in that order; junction bases with no gene match: 10. CDR1 and CDR2 from the germline V gene are MNHEY and SVGAGI. There are 14 residues in the CDR3. In DNA, the CDR3 is TGTGCCTGCCGACGGGGGGGCGGGACAGATACGCAGTATTTT. Protein sequence: CACRRGGGTDTQYF.

The chain is built from TRBV3-1 and TRBJ1-2; 11 bases match TRBD1. Germline values: CDR1 LGHDT, CDR2 YNNKEL (reference sequence). The CDR3 runs 16 residues. V trimming: 1 base; J trimming: 6 bases; junction bases outside the gene matches: 7. The CDR3 here is CASSQAGTGGLNGYTF. The CDR3 DNA follows: TGTGCCAGCAGCCAAGCCGGGACAGGGGGTCTGAATGGCTACACCTTC. Full variable domain (rest looked up from reference TRBV3-1 and TRBJ1-2): DTAVSQTPKYLVTQMGNDKSIKCEQNLGHDTMYWYKQDSKKFLKIMFSYNNKELIINETVPNRFSPKSPDKAHLNLHINSLELGDSAVYFCASSQAGTGGLNGYTFGSGTRLTVV.